This T cell receptor beta chain was sequenced in a study of OX40 agonist ivuxolimab in advanced cancers. On the study more broadly: Treatment received earlier with anti-PD-1, anti-PD-L1 or anti-CTLA-4 agents was allowed, and less than 45% had some. Study-wide results and caveats: What antigens the expanded peripheral T cells recognized was never established. On average, CD8+ T cells showed a greater number of expanded clones than CD4+.

In regard to this clone: Its antigen is still unknown.

Between the trimmed V and J ends, which lost 5 bases and 7 bases, there was a span of 13 bases. Per the germline V gene, CDR1 is SGHNT and CDR2 is YYREEE (reference sequence). CDR3 length: 12 residues. Repertoires were generated with immunoSEQ multiplex PCR, while TCRdb's copy carries only in-frame clones and drops some. The profile shows about 35,000 clones, over 80% of them singletons. The chain joins TRBV5-4 to TRBJ2-7, with D uncertain. The sequence derives from an adult with an advanced solid tumor such as melanoma, head and neck, liver or kidney cancer. Specimen: CD4+ or CD8+ T cells sorted from blood, collected in a trial of the OX40 agonist ivuxolimab. CDR3: CASRLEVGEQYF. CDR3 coding DNA: TGTGCCAGCAGATTAGAGGTGGGGGAGCAGTACTTC.